The 19 T cell receptor beta chains reported below all come from one sample, sequenced in a study of cytotoxic CD8 clonotypes in ibrutinib-treated CLL. Generated by immunoSEQ multiplex PCR, the TCRdb table keeps only in-frame clones and is missing some. Seen here are about 270,000 clones, 60% to 80% observed once, and the top ten hold about 5.7%. The sequences come from PBMCs, collected at disease progression, from a patient treated with ibrutinib. These receptors came from a human donor with chronic lymphocytic leukemia.

V gene TRBV11-2 combines with J gene TRBJ2-5; 8 nucleotides agree with TRBD1. Germline V lookup: CDR1 SGHAT, CDR2 FQNNGV. The ends lost 5 bases at V and 0 bases at J; junction bases unmatched: 11. The CDR3 covers 17 residues. The CDR3 DNA follows: TGTGCCAGCAGCCCGCAACGGACAGGGCCTGACCAAGAGACCCAGTACTTC. The encoded protein is CASSPQRTGPDQETQYF. Drawing the rest from reference TRBV11-2 and TRBJ2-5, the complete variable domain is EAGVAQSPRYKIIEKRQSVAFWCNPISGHATLYWYQQILGQGPKLLIQFQNNGVVDDSQLPKDRFSAERLKGVDSTLKIQPAKLEDSAVYLCASSPQRTGPDQETQYFGPGTRLLVL.

The V and J genes are TRBV19 and TRBJ2-1; the D gene is possibly TRBD1 (6 bases). The CDR3 spans 13 residues. The germline V gene has CDR1 LNHDA and CDR2 SQIVND (reference sequence). Trimming stripped 8 bases from V and 5 bases from J, with 13 bases between. The CDR3 sequence: CASGQGSDNEQFF. The CDR3 DNA reads as TGTGCCAGTGGTCAGGGGTCGGACAATGAGCAGTTCTTC.

In this sample, this clone turned up a few times. The genes are TRBV4-3 and TRBJ2-2; D unclear. Germline loops: CDR1 LGHNA, CDR2 YSLEER. The CDR3 length is 17 residues. V was shortened by 0 bases and J by 1 base, with 12 bases between the two germline ends. CDR3 sequence: CASSQDGSARNTGELFF. CDR3 DNA sequence: TGCGCCAGCAGCCAAGATGGGTCAGCGAGGAACACCGGGGAGCTGTTTTTT.

The rearrangement joins TRBV15 to TRBJ1-4; D is undetermined. V gave up 4 bases and J gave up 8 bases, with 14 bases separating them. CDR3 length equals 14 residues. Germline V gives CDR1 LNHNV, CDR2 YYDKDF (reference sequence). CDR3 sequence (DNA): TGTGCCACCAGCACTCGGCCACCTTTGGAAAAACTGTTTTTT. It is translated as CATSTRPPLEKLFF.

The V gene is TRBV20-1, the J gene TRBJ2-3; D is undetermined. Germline-derived CDR1 and CDR2 are DFQATT and SNEGSKA (reference sequence). This CDR3 spans 11 amino acids. Trimming took 0 bases from V and 9 from J, leaving 7 bases between them. In DNA, the CDR3 is TGCAGTGCTAGAGACAGGCTAACGCAGTATTTT. This translates into CSARDRLTQYF.

The rearrangement joins TRBV19 to TRBJ1-1; D remains ambiguous. The CDR3 contains 12 residues. The germline CDR1 and CDR2 sequences are LNHDA and SQIVND (reference sequence). The V end lost 8 bases, the J end lost 6 bases, and 13 bases lay between the germline ends. The CDR3: CASLDWRAEAFF. The DNA of the CDR3 is TGTGCCAGTCTCGACTGGAGGGCTGAAGCTTTCTTT.

This clone was counted a few times. The gene calls are TRBV19 and TRBJ2-5; the D is unclear. Germline assignment: CDR1 LNHDA and CDR2 SQIVND (reference sequence). Trimming took 6 bases from V and 13 from J, leaving 21 bases between them. This CDR3 region has 13 residues. This chain's CDR3 is CASRRVHRMDVYF. In nucleotides, the CDR3 is TGTGCCAGTAGGCGAGTCCATCGCATGGATGTGTACTTC.

The chain joins TRBV9 to TRBJ2-7; D possibly corresponds to TRBD1 (6 bases). The CDR3 totals 13 residues. V lost 4 bases and J 3 bases, leaving 11 bases between the germline ends. Germline CDR1 is SGDLS and CDR2 is YYNGEE. The CDR3, as DNA: TGTGCCAGCAGCAGGGAGACAGGCTACGAGCAGTACTTC. The encoded protein is CASSRETGYEQYF.

V gene TRBV19 combines with J gene TRBJ2-1; TRBD2 agrees at 9 bases. Germline V gene sequence: CDR1 LNHDA, CDR2 SQIVND (reference sequence). The length of the CDR3 is 14 residues. With V trimmed by 8 bases and J by 0 bases, 2 bases remained unmatched. The CDR3 coding sequence is TGTGCCAGTTGTAGCGGGAGCTCCTACAATGAGCAGTTCTTC. Protein sequence: CASCSGSSYNEQFF.

The V and J genes are TRBV27 and TRBJ1-1; D is perhaps TRBD1 (6 bases). CDR1 and CDR2 (germline): MNHEY, SMNVEV (reference sequence). V was trimmed by 7 bases and J by 0 bases, leaving 15 bases between them. This CDR3 comprises 15 residues. CDR3 protein: CASTQGWGMNTEAFF. DNA for the CDR3: TGTGCCAGCACCCAGGGGTGGGGGATGAACACTGAAGCTTTCTTT.

This chain uses TRBV13 with TRBJ1-5, with TRBD1 as a possible D gene (5 bases). From germline, CDR1 is PRHDT and CDR2 FYEKMQ (reference sequence). This CDR3 has 15 residues. Trimming pared 3 bases from V and 0 bases from J, leaving 9 bases between. The CDR3 region has the DNA TGTGCCAGCAGCTTGGGACGGTATAGCAATCAGCCCCAGCATTTT. Protein sequence: CASSLGRYSNQPQHF.

This clone turned up a few times. The chain has TRBV28 and TRBJ1-2; no clear D. The CDR3 sequence is 12 residues long. The V end was cut by 6 bases, the J end by 2 bases, with 7 bases between. Germline V gene lookup returns CDR1 MDHEN and CDR2 SYDVKM. The CDR3: CASRTLNYGYTF. The CDR3 region has the DNA TGTGCCAGCAGGACACTAAACTATGGCTACACCTTC.

J is TRBJ2-7 and V is TRBV7-2; the match to TRBD1 covers 7 bases. The V and J ends lost 3 bases and 3 bases, in that order; junction bases with no gene match: 2. The CDR3 extends over 13 amino acids. CDR1 and CDR2 from the germline V gene are SGHTA and FQGNSA. The CDR3 bases are TGTGCCAGCAGCTTGACAGGGTTCTACGAGCAGTACTTC. It translates to CASSLTGFYEQYF.

This clone was detected a few times. The chain combines TRBV5-6 with TRBJ1-2, with D possibly matching TRBD1 (6 bases). With 4 bases removed from V and 4 bases from J, the gap between germline ends came to 11 bases. There are 13 residues in the CDR3. The germline V gene encodes CDR1 SGHDT and CDR2 YYEEEE. CDR3: CASSHRVIYGYTF. CDR3 sequence (DNA): TGTGCCAGCAGCCACAGGGTTATCTATGGCTACACCTTC.

The gene calls are TRBV29-1 and TRBJ2-5; D remains ambiguous. V was pared by 4 bases and J by 1 base, with 10 bases between. This CDR3 spans 13 amino acids. Germline CDR1 is SQVTM and CDR2 is ANQGSEA. The CDR3 nucleotides are TGCAGCGTTGCGAAGGGAATCCAAGAGACCCAGTACTTC. Translating it yields CSVAKGIQETQYF.

J is TRBJ2-7 and V is TRBV18; 8 bases match TRBD2. The CDR3 is 14 amino acids. Germline V gives CDR1 KGHSH, CDR2 LQKENI. V was clipped by 2 bases and J by 3 bases; unmatched bases: 3. This chain's CDR3 is CASSPAGGRYEQYF. The CDR3 DNA follows: TGTGCCAGCTCACCAGCGGGAGGCCGCTACGAGCAGTACTTC.

The CDR3 sequence is CASSLAGTVNQPQHF. As DNA, the CDR3 is TGTGCCAGTAGCCTGGCCGGGACAGTCAATCAGCCCCAGCATTTT. The chain recombines TRBV19 with TRBJ1-5; the match to TRBD1 covers 7 bases. With 6 bases clipped from V and 3 bases from J, the junction kept 8 bases outside the gene matches. Germline V gene lookup returns CDR1 LNHDA and CDR2 SQIVND (reference sequence). The CDR3 is 15 residues long.

This clone was detected a few times. The chain carries TRBV19 and TRBJ1-5; D gene uncertain. CDR1 and CDR2 (germline): LNHDA, SQIVND (reference sequence). CDR3 length: 19 amino acids. Trimming pared 6 bases from V and 0 bases from J, leaving 24 bases between. The CDR3 nucleotides read TGTGCCAGTAGACCCGGGGAACCCTTTAGACTTGATAGCAATCAGCCCCAGCATTTT. This encodes CASRPGEPFRLDSNQPQHF.

This clone has just a few counts. The chain combines TRBV2 with TRBJ2-2; no clear D gene. CDR1 and CDR2 (germline): SNHLY, FYNNEI. CDR3 length: 14 residues. V gave up 0 bases and J gave up 7 bases, with 9 bases separating them. In DNA, the CDR3 is TGTGCCAGCAGTGAAGCGGCTGCCGGCGGGGAGCTGTTTTTT. It yields the protein CASSEAAAGGELFF.